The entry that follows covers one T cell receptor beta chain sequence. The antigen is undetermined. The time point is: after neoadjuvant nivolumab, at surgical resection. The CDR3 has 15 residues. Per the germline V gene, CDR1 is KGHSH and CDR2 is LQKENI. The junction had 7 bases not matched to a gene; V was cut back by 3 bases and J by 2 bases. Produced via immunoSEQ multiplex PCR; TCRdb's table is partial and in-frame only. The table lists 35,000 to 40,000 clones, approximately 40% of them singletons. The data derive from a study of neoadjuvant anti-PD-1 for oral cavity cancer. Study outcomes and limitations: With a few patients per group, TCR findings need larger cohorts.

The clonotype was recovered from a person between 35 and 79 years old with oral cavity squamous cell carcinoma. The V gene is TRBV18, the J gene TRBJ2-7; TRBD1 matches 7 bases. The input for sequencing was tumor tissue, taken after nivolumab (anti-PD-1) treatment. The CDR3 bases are TGTGCCAGCTCACCGACAGGGCCTTCTACCTACGAGCAGTACTTC. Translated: CASSPTGPSTYEQYF.